These 19 T cell receptor beta chains were sequenced from one sample in a study of shared clonotypes between healthy human individuals. TCRdb keeps only in-frame clones here, not all; method: immunoSEQ multiplex PCR. The repertoire holds under 1,100,000 clones, approximately 80% seen once, with 0.5% to 0.65% in the top ten. The specimen sequenced was memory CD4+ T cells from PBMCs. Regarding subset: CD45RA-negative fraction. The receptors were sampled from a man aged 18 to 30 in good health. Some clones in this sample may be carry-over from other donors' samples.

J is TRBJ1-2 and V is TRBV28; D gene ambiguous. V gave up 2 bases and J gave up 4 bases, with 8 bases separating them. The length of the CDR3 is 13 residues. Germline lookup yields CDR1 MDHEN and CDR2 SYDVKM. The CDR3: CASSLQRSYGYTF. Written as DNA, the CDR3 is TGTGCCAGCAGTTTACAGAGAAGCTATGGCTACACCTTC.

This clone came up a few times. V usage is TRBV6-5 and J usage is TRBJ1-1; D unclear. The CDR3 extends over 13 amino acids. The germline V gene has CDR1 MNHEY and CDR2 SVGAGI. Trimming pared 5 bases from V and 4 bases from J, leaving 11 bases between. The CDR3 DNA follows: TGTGCCAGCAGTAATGGTTGGAGCACTGAAGCTTTCTTT. Protein: CASSNGWSTEAFF.

This chain connects TRBV28 to TRBJ1-2; a possible D gene is TRBD1 (5 bases). From germline, CDR1 is MDHEN and CDR2 SYDVKM. Trimming left V 6 bases short and J 0 bases short, with 8 bases between. The CDR3 has 13 residues. As DNA, the CDR3 is TGTGCCAGCAGGAGGGGACCTAACTATGGCTACACCTTC. This translates into CASRRGPNYGYTF.

The gene calls are TRBV27 and TRBJ2-5, with 12 bases aligning to TRBD2. The V segment lost 6 bases and the J segment 6 bases; nucleotides outside the gene matches: 14. Germline-derived CDR1 and CDR2 are MNHEY and SMNVEV (reference sequence). The CDR3 length is 17 residues. CDR3 sequence (DNA): TGTGCCAGCAGCGAATACTCCCTAGCGGGAGGGCCTCAGACCCAGTACTTC. Translation gives CASSEYSLAGGPQTQYF.

The rearrangement joins TRBV11-2 to TRBJ2-7; 10 positions match TRBD2. CDR3 length: 18 amino acids. V gave up 5 bases and J gave up 9 bases; unmatched junction bases: 22. Germline CDR1 SGHAT, CDR2 FQNNGV. The CDR3 loop reads CASSNKPGLATPKSAQYF. The CDR3 DNA reads TGTGCCAGCAGCAACAAACCGGGACTAGCGACTCCAAAATCGGCGCAGTACTTC.

V usage is TRBV27 and J usage is TRBJ2-1, with TRBD2 matching 9 bases. The ends lost 2 bases at V and 0 bases at J; junction bases unmatched: 14. This CDR3 region has 20 residues. Germline V gives CDR1 MNHEY, CDR2 SMNVEV (reference sequence). CDR3 residues: CASSLRISTLAGTSYNEQFF. For the CDR3, the DNA is TGTGCCAGCAGTTTACGAATATCCACTCTAGCGGGGACCTCCTACAATGAGCAGTTCTTC.

The gene calls are TRBV27 and TRBJ2-3, with D possibly TRBD2 on 5 matching bases. V was pared by 3 bases and J by 7 bases, with 11 bases between. Germline CDR1 reads MNHEY; CDR2 reads SMNVEV (reference sequence). CDR3 length equals 13 residues. CDR3 DNA sequence: TGTGCCAGCAGTTTCCGCGGCGGGCATACGCAGTATTTT. Translated: CASSFRGGHTQYF.

The chain links TRBV15 to TRBJ2-7, with 9 bases identical to TRBD2. CDR1 and CDR2 (germline): LNHNV, YYDKDF (reference sequence). Trimming removed 1 base from V and 3 bases from J; junction bases left unmatched: 7. The CDR3 runs 16 residues. The CDR3: CATSRVLGTSNYEQYF. Here the CDR3 DNA reads TGTGCCACCAGCAGAGTCTTAGGGACTAGCAACTACGAGCAGTACTTC.

CDR3 sequence reads: CASSTEGSIGTQYF. Here the CDR3 DNA reads TGCGCCAGCAGTACCGAGGGGTCAATCGGGACCCAGTACTTC. The V call is TRBV5-1, the J call TRBJ2-5; either TRBD1 or TRBD2 may supply D (5 bases each). The CDR3 runs to 14 residues. Germline V lookup: CDR1 SGHRS, CDR2 YFSETQ. The V end lost 5 bases, the J end lost 7 bases, and 18 bases lay between the germline ends.

This clone was counted a single time. This may come from a read error, since a much larger clone is one base off. Other DNA sequences in the sample encode the same CDR3. This rearrangement joins TRBV5-1 to TRBJ2-1; D is perhaps TRBD2 (6 bases). V shed 0 bases and J shed 5 bases, with 12 bases lying between them. CDR1 is SGHRS and CDR2 is YFSETQ in the germline V gene. This CDR3 region has 15 residues. DNA of the CDR3: TGCGCCAGCAGCTTGGGGCTAGCGTCCCACAATGAGCAGTTCTTC. Encoded protein: CASSLGLASHNEQFF.

The CDR3 sequence: CAWSNPSGGQETQYF. The CDR3 DNA follows: TGTGCCTGGAGTAATCCGTCGGGAGGGCAGGAGACCCAGTACTTC. The chain employs TRBV30 and TRBJ2-5; 8 bases agree with TRBD2. The CDR3 consists of 15 residues. V lost 2 bases to trimming and J lost 5 bases; unmatched junction nucleotides: 10. The V gene's germline CDR1 is GTSNPN and CDR2 SVGIG (reference sequence).

V gene TRBV7-8 combines with J gene TRBJ1-1, with D perhaps matching TRBD1 (5 bases). The CDR3 runs 13 residues. Trimming removed 1 base at V and 6 bases at J, with 9 bases between. Germline CDR1 is SGHVS and CDR2 is FQNEAQ. This CDR3 is CASSLDRGAEAFF. For the CDR3, the DNA is TGTGCCAGCAGCTTAGATCGGGGGGCTGAAGCTTTCTTT.

The J gene is TRBJ2-3, the V gene TRBV4-2; D gene uncertain. Germline lookup yields CDR1 LGHNA and CDR2 YNFKEQ. This CDR3 is 13 amino acids long. V was trimmed by 1 base and J by 4 bases, leaving 6 bases between them. CDR3: CASSQGDADTQYF. The CDR3 nucleotides are TGTGCCAGCAGCCAAGGAGACGCAGATACGCAGTATTTT.

The chain links TRBV5-1 to TRBJ2-7; TRBD2 aligns across 7 bases. The CDR3 covers 11 residues. CDR1 is SGHRS, CDR2 YFSETQ, per germline. After removal of 4 bases from V and 6 bases from J, the junction contained 1 base not matched to a gene. This chain's CDR3 is CASSGGGEQYF. Here the CDR3 DNA reads TGCGCCAGCAGCGGGGGGGGCGAGCAGTACTTC.

With regard to this clone: Different DNA sequences within this sample yield the same CDR3. This chain connects TRBV28 to TRBJ1-2; no firm D call. Germline-derived CDR1 and CDR2 are MDHEN and SYDVKM. CDR3 length equals 12 residues. Trimming shortened V by 1 base and J by 4 bases, and 4 bases separated the two germline ends. CDR3 coding DNA: TGTGCCAGCAGTTTATACGGCTATGGCTACACCTTC. Its translation is CASSLYGYGYTF.

The V gene is TRBV7-9, the J gene TRBJ2-3; 7 nucleotides align to TRBD1. Germline assignment: CDR1 SEHNR and CDR2 FQNEAQ (reference sequence). The ends lost 6 bases at V and 1 base at J; junction bases unmatched: 7. CDR3 length: 15 residues. The CDR3: CASSYTGVGTDTQYF. CDR3 in DNA: TGTGCCAGCAGTTATACAGGGGTGGGCACAGATACGCAGTATTTT. Complete variable domain (other parts from reference TRBV7-9 and TRBJ2-3): DTGVSQNPRHKITKRGQNVTFRCDPISEHNRLYWYRQTLGQGPEFLTYFQNEAQLEKSRLLSDRFSAERPKGSFSTLEIQRTEQGDSAMYLCASSYTGVGTDTQYFGPGTRLTVL.

The CDR3 region is CASSLAPGRQFF. CDR3 nucleotide sequence: TGTGCCAGCAGCTTAGCCCCCGGGAGGCAGTTCTTC. The V gene is TRBV7-9, the J gene TRBJ2-1, with a possible D match to TRBD2 (6 bases). This CDR3 is 12 amino acids long. The germline gives CDR1 SEHNR, CDR2 FQNEAQ (reference sequence). The V gene lost 0 bases and the J gene lost 12 bases, with 9 bases spanning the gap.

The J gene is TRBJ1-1, the V gene TRBV7-3; TRBD1 is a possible D gene (5 bases). CDR3 length equals 14 residues. Trimming pared 2 bases from V and 3 bases from J, leaving 10 bases between. Germline lookup yields CDR1 SGHTA and CDR2 FQGTGA. CDR3 region: CASSLGGRDTEAFF. CDR3 sequence (DNA): TGTGCCAGCAGCTTAGGGGGACGGGACACTGAAGCTTTCTTT.

A word on this clone: This probably arose from a read error, given a far larger clone one base away. This sample also contains other DNA sequences that code for the same CDR3. This sequence joins TRBV11-1 and TRBJ1-1; maybe TRBD1 (5 bases). CDR1 is SGHAT, CDR2 FQDESV, per germline (reference sequence). This CDR3 region has 16 residues. With 5 bases removed from V and 3 bases from J, the gap between germline ends came to 19 bases. CDR3 bases: TGTGCCAGCAGCCCTGGCGGCAGGGCGGGCGACACTGAAGCTTTCTTT. Encoded protein: CASSPGGRAGDTEAFF.